Listed here is a single T cell receptor (beta chain). Produced via immunoSEQ multiplex PCR; TCRdb's table is partial and in-frame only. This sample has around 260,000 clones, with about 90% found just once. This entry comes from a study of blood T cell repertoires in COVID-19. For the study at large: COVID-19 samples from acute and convalescent phases originated in the United States, Italy and Spain.

CDR3 length: 15 residues. Deletions cut 1 base from V and 3 bases from J, with 9 bases between. The V gene's germline CDR1 is MGHDK and CDR2 SYGVNS. This TCR came from a woman aged 40 to 55 who had recovered from COVID-19. The specimen was peripheral blood. V gene TRBV25-1 combines with J gene TRBJ2-2, with D possibly matching TRBD1 (6 bases). CDR3 sequence reads: CASSEWSGDTGELFF. The CDR3 DNA reads as TGTGCCAGCAGTGAATGGTCAGGGGACACCGGGGAGCTGTTTTTT.